This record concerns one TCR beta chain sequence. Antigen specificity is unknown. Per germline, CDR1 WNHNN and CDR2 SYGVQD (reference sequence). The CDR3 is 13 residues long. The germline V and J ends were trimmed by 4 bases and 0 bases, with 5 bases remaining between them. Clones were read by immunoSEQ multiplex PCR, and TCRdb kept only the in-frame ones, dropping some. Among around 83,000 clones listed, about 91% were seen once. The sample comes from a study of T cell responses to AZD1222 COVID-19 vaccine. As for the study in general: Some second doses came at about 4 weeks and others at about 12 weeks; these were pooled.

Whole-study findings and limits: Spike-wide vaccine-associated CD4 TCRs dominated at 160-218 and 743-854. The sample set comprised mostly white British donors with more females, and clonal diversity was possibly underestimated.

J is TRBJ2-3 and V is TRBV10-1, with D hard to call. The TCR was taken from an adult in good health. Sequenced material: peripheral blood, taken on day 0 of AZD1222 vaccination. CDR3 sequence: CASSAVSTDTQYF. DNA for the CDR3: TGCGCCAGCAGTGCAGTTAGCACAGATACGCAGTATTTT.